A single T cell receptor (beta chain) is shown here with its context. Antigen specificity is unknown. RNA, once extracted, was reverse transcribed into cDNA for use as the sequencing template. The data were produced by immunoSEQ multiplex PCR, yet TCRdb's version contains in-frame clones alone and is incomplete. Of 150,000 to 200,000 clones detected, roughly 60% appear once; the ten largest clones hold approximately 1.2%. As for treatment: oral pan-JAK inhibitor, 5-10 mg twice daily. Sorted populations comprised CD4+ and CD8+ T cells obtained from PBMCs. The data derive from a study of CD8+ T cells in alopecia areata. Overall study: Treatment comprised oral tofacitinib, 5 to 10 mg twice daily, in treated patients.

Study-level findings and limits: For lesional scalp, especially alopecia totalis/universalis, clonality was higher than in normal scalp.

The sequence was collected from a human donor with alopecia areata. The specimen comprised CD4+ T cells sorted from blood, sampled around week 50, from a patient treated with tofacitinib.

The CDR3 coding sequence is TGTGCCAGTTACTCCGGGACAGGGGACGGCTACACCTTC. Encoded protein: CASYSGTGDGYTF. V usage is TRBV19 and J usage is TRBJ1-2; TRBD1 agrees at 10 bases. CDR1 LNHDA and CDR2 SQIVND come from the germline V gene (reference sequence). Trimming at V came to 8 bases and at J to 8 bases, leaving 8 bases not matched to a gene. The CDR3 sequence is 13 residues long. The full variable domain, with the rest looked up from reference TRBV19 and TRBJ1-2, is DGGITQSPKYLFRKEGQNVTLSCEQNLNHDAMYWYRQDPGQGLRLIYYSQIVNDFQKGDIAEGYSVSREKKESFPLTVTSAQKNPTAFYLCASYSGTGDGYTFGSGTRLTVV.